One and the same sample provided the 31 T cell receptor beta chains below, sequenced in a study of T cells in Graves' hyperthyroidism and ophthalmopathy (dated by TCRdb to between 2018 and 2020). Library preparation employed multiplex PCR. TCRdb records Illumina HiSeq 2000 as the sequencer. The TCR beta CDR3 regions were amplified from RNA transcripts. The first round of RT-PCR for the TCR CDR3 was performed with the HTBI primer set and the Qiagen OneStep RT-PCR kit. TCRdb's own reprocessing of the public reads used fastp at Q25 and MiXCR and kept productive beta chains. Identical CDR3 protein sequences are pooled into one entry, listed with their most common genes and DNA. The table for this sample lists roughly 510,000 distinct CDR3 sequences; 20% to 25% of them were counted only once. Together, the top ten hold about 30% of the sample. The sequenced sample was blood. All receptors derive from a man between 18 and 35 years old with Graves' hyperthyroidism.

This clonotype was detected ten times or more. The chain uses TRBV20-1 and TRBJ1-2; tentatively, D is TRBD1 (5 bases). This CDR3 has 12 amino acids. V lost 7 bases, J lost 8 bases, and 17 bases lay in between. Looked up from germline, CDR1 is DFQATT and CDR2 is SNEGSKA (reference sequence). CDR3 in amino acids: CSVPWRGLGYTF. In DNA, the CDR3 is TGCAGTGTTCCTTGGAGGGGTTTGGGCTACACCTTC.

There are a few counts of this clonotype. This chain joins TRBV2 and TRBJ1-5; TRBD1 is a possible D gene (5 bases). CDR1 and CDR2 from the germline V gene are SNHLY and FYNNEI. This CDR3 has 17 residues. Deletions cut 1 base from V and 5 bases from J, with 18 bases between. The CDR3 sequence: CASSEEGTWQGDQPQHF. For the CDR3, the DNA is TGTGCCAGCAGTGAAGAGGGTACTTGGCAGGGCGATCAGCCCCAGCATTTT.

There are many counts of this clonotype. CDR3 amino acids: CASSYSREGPYGYTF. For the CDR3, the DNA is TGTGCCAGCAGTTACTCTCGAGAGGGACCCTATGGCTACACCTTC. The chain has TRBV6-5 and TRBJ1-2; possible D gene TRBD1, 5 bases. This CDR3 is built from 15 residues. The germline gives CDR1 MNHEY, CDR2 SVGAGI. Trimming took 0 bases from V and 4 from J, leaving 12 bases between them.

V is TRBV15 and J is TRBJ1-2, with 7 bases that match TRBD1. The CDR3 consists of 15 residues. V trimming: 5 bases; J trimming: 8 bases; junction bases outside the gene matches: 14. Germline V CDR1 and CDR2: LNHNV, YYDKDF (reference sequence). CDR3 sequence reads: CATSHTTGTDAGYTF. CDR3 in DNA: TGTGCCACCAGCCACACAACCGGGACAGACGCCGGCTACACCTTC.

Concerning this clonotype itself: Its ends do not fully match the called genes, so a read error is possible. The rearrangement uses TRBV6-5 and TRBJ2-2, with TRBD1 as a possible D gene (7 bases). CDR1 is MNHEY and CDR2 is SVGAGI in the germline V gene. The length of the CDR3 is 17 residues. CDR3 sequence: CASSSPSRGANTGELWF. The CDR3, as DNA: TGTGCCAGCAGTTCCCCTAGCAGGGGGGCGAACACCGGGGAGCTGTGGTTT.

This clonotype was found a few times. V gene TRBV12-3 or TRBV12-4 combines with J gene TRBJ2-3; unclear D gene. Trimming took 5 bases from V and 4 from J, leaving 7 bases between them. The CDR3 has 12 amino acids. This CDR3 reads CASSPVPDTQYF. For the CDR3, the DNA is TGTGCCAGCAGTCCAGTCCCAGATACGCAGTATTTT.

To note about this clonotype: One base away lies a much larger clone, so this may be a sequencing read error. This chain joins TRBV14 and TRBJ2-7, with 8 bases aligning to TRBD1. The trim removed 4 bases at V and 2 bases at J, leaving 4 bases unmatched. The CDR3 covers 14 residues. Germline V gene sequence: CDR1 SGHDN, CDR2 FVKESK. CDR3 nucleotide sequence: TGTGCCAGCAGCCCCTGGACAGGGCCCTACGAGCAGTACTTC. As protein: CASSPWTGPYEQYF.

There are many counts of this clonotype. The chain joins TRBV12-3 or TRBV12-4 to TRBJ2-7; D might be TRBD1 or TRBD2, each matching 5 bases. The V gene lost 6 bases and the J gene lost 7 bases, with 13 bases spanning the gap. The CDR3 runs 12 residues. CDR3 amino acids: CASSPGTVEQYF. As DNA, the CDR3 is TGTGCCAGCAGCCCTGGGACGGTAGAGCAGTACTTC.

This rearrangement joins TRBV12-3 or TRBV12-4 to TRBJ1-6, with 8 bases identical to TRBD1. V lost 6 bases to trimming and J lost 7 bases; unmatched junction nucleotides: 8. This CDR3 comprises 15 residues. CDR3 sequence (DNA): TGTGCCAGCAGGCCGTCGACAGGGGCCAATTCACCCCTCCACTTT. Protein: CASRPSTGANSPLHF.

At least ten counts were recorded for this clonotype. The chain joins TRBV4-1 to TRBJ2-7, with TRBD1 as a possible D gene (6 bases). Trimming removed 4 bases at V and 6 bases at J, with 10 bases between. CDR1 and CDR2 from the germline V gene are MGHRA and YSYEKL. This CDR3 spans 12 amino acids. The chain's CDR3 is CASSPIQGEQYF. CDR3 coding DNA: TGCGCCAGCAGCCCTATACAGGGCGAGCAGTACTTC.

There are many counts of this clonotype. This chain joins TRBV5-6 and TRBJ2-5; TRBD2 matches at 8 bases. V lost 4 bases, J lost 5 bases, and 10 bases stayed unmatched. The CDR3 loop spans 15 amino acids. CDR1 SGHDT and CDR2 YYEEEE come from the germline V gene. For the CDR3, the DNA is TGTGCCAGCAGCCCACTACGGGGGGGCACGGAGACCCAGTACTTC. It yields the protein CASSPLRGGTETQYF. Together with reference TRBV5-6 and TRBJ2-5, the CDR3 gives the full variable domain: DAGVTQSPTHLIKTRGQQVTLRCSPKSGHDTVSWYQQALGQGPQFIFQYYEEEERQRGNFPDRFSGHQFPNYSSELNVNALLLGDSALYLCASSPLRGGTETQYFGPGTRLLVL.

This clonotype was detected ten times or more. V and J are TRBV2 and TRBJ1-5; D is undetermined. The V gene lost 2 bases and the J gene lost 3 bases, with 11 bases spanning the gap. Germline V gives CDR1 SNHLY, CDR2 FYNNEI. CDR3 length: 15 residues. The CDR3 loop reads CASSELPDYNQPQHF. CDR3 DNA sequence: TGTGCCAGCAGTGAACTCCCTGATTACAATCAGCCCCAGCATTTT.

V usage is TRBV25-1 and J usage is TRBJ2-7; D might be TRBD2 (6 bases). With 6 bases removed from V and 4 bases from J, the gap between germline ends came to 22 bases. CDR3 length: 16 amino acids. Germline V lookup: CDR1 MGHDK, CDR2 SYGVNS. The CDR3 bases are TGTGCCAGCAGGGGGTTTGGGGCGGGACCCCTGTACGAGCAGTACTTC. It is translated as CASRGFGAGPLYEQYF.

This clonotype was counted ten times or more. CDR3: CASSVGFTYEQYF. The CDR3 nucleotides are TGTGCCAGCAGCGTAGGGTTCACCTACGAGCAGTACTTC. V and J are TRBV7-2 and TRBJ2-7; no definite D call. Germline V CDR1 and CDR2: SGHTA, FQGNSA. CDR3 length: 13 amino acids. The V end lost 5 bases, the J end lost 2 bases, and 10 bases lay between the germline ends.

This clonotype has at least ten counts. The V call is TRBV5-1, the J call TRBJ2-5; 8 nucleotides align to TRBD2. CDR3 length: 17 amino acids. Germline V gene data show CDR1 as SGHRS and CDR2 as YFSETQ. J gave up 0 bases and V 0 bases, and 7 bases lay outside the gene matches. The CDR3 loop reads CASSLGTGGRYQETQYF. The CDR3 DNA is TGCGCCAGCAGCTTGGGTACTGGCGGGAGGTACCAAGAGACCCAGTACTTC.

This clonotype was counted at least ten times. The gene calls are TRBV6-1 and TRBJ1-2; the D gene is possibly TRBD1 (5 bases). From germline, CDR1 is MNHNS and CDR2 SASEGT. With 4 bases removed from V and 1 base from J, the gap between germline ends came to 10 bases. The CDR3 loop spans 14 amino acids. The CDR3 region is CASSVNRINYGYTF. CDR3 nucleotides: TGTGCCAGCAGTGTAAACAGGATTAACTATGGCTACACCTTC.

This clonotype was seen at least ten times. The rearrangement links TRBV6-2 or TRBV6-3 to TRBJ2-7, with 14 bases lining up with TRBD2. Looked up from germline, CDR1 is MNHEY and CDR2 is SVGEGT. This CDR3 comprises 18 residues. The trim removed 0 bases at V and 0 bases at J, leaving 4 bases unmatched. CDR3 bases: TGTGCCAGCAGTTACTCGCGGACTAGCGGGGGGAACTCCTACGAGCAGTACTTC. Its protein product is CASSYSRTSGGNSYEQYF.

This clonotype appeared many times. CDR3 loop: CASSRTVRDSQETQYF. CDR3 coding DNA: TGTGCCAGCAGCCGGACAGTCCGGGACTCTCAAGAGACCCAGTACTTC. The gene calls are TRBV2 and TRBJ2-5; D may be TRBD1 or TRBD2 (6 bases each). Trimming removed 6 bases at V and 2 bases at J, with 19 bases between. Germline V CDR1 and CDR2: SNHLY, FYNNEI. CDR3 length: 16 amino acids.

The sample holds many counts of this clonotype. V and J are TRBV2 and TRBJ2-7, with TRBD1 identical over 8 bases. The CDR3 extends over 12 amino acids. Germline V gene sequence: CDR1 SNHLY, CDR2 FYNNEI. Losses at the gene ends were 11 bases for V and 5 bases for J; bases not matched to a gene: 8. CDR3 amino acids: CALIGQGNEQYF. In DNA form, the CDR3 reads TGTGCCCTCATAGGACAGGGAAACGAGCAGTACTTC.

The chain uses TRBV5-1 and TRBJ1-6; D gene ambiguous. Germline V gives CDR1 SGHRS, CDR2 YFSETQ. The CDR3 length is 14 residues. Trimming pared 2 bases from V and 7 bases from J, leaving 10 bases between. CDR3 sequence (DNA): TGCGCCAGCAGCTTTGATCGGGTGAATTCACCCCTCCACTTT. Translated: CASSFDRVNSPLHF.

The V and J genes are TRBV11-3 and TRBJ2-7; 7 bases line up with TRBD1. This CDR3 is 13 amino acids long. V lost 5 bases and J lost 3; bases outside the gene matches: 4. CDR1 is SGHNT and CDR2 is YENEEA in the germline V gene. The CDR3 DNA reads as TGTGCCAGCAGCAAGGGGACAGACTACGAGCAGTACTTC. Protein: CASSKGTDYEQYF.

Comment on this clonotype: Germline and junction disagree at one end, which may indicate a read error. This chain uses TRBV2 with TRBJ1-1; D remains unclear. CDR3 size: 13 residues. Germline V gives CDR1 SNHLY, CDR2 FYNNEI. The CDR3 spells CASSPVHNTDAFF. The CDR3 bases are TGTGCCAGCAGTCCTGTACATAACACTGATGCTTTCTTT.

The chain employs TRBV6-5 and TRBJ1-2; D remains unclear. V gave up 2 bases and J gave up 8 bases, with 18 bases separating them. Per the germline V gene, CDR1 is MNHEY and CDR2 is SVGAGI. The length of the CDR3 is 15 residues. CDR3 coding DNA: TGTGCCAGCAGTTACAGGGAGCCCTCCCTTGGCGGCTACACCTTC. Translated, it gives CASSYREPSLGGYTF.

This clonotype was seen a handful of times. This sequence joins TRBV9 and TRBJ1-5; no firm D call. The CDR3 sequence is 13 residues long. Germline V gene lookup returns CDR1 SGDLS and CDR2 YYNGEE. Trimming left V 0 bases short and J 7 bases short, with 8 bases between. The CDR3 loop is CASSVDLEQPQHF. Here the CDR3 DNA reads TGTGCCAGCAGCGTAGATCTAGAACAGCCCCAGCATTTT.

This clonotype was seen many times. The chain recombines TRBV19 with TRBJ1-2; D gene uncertain. Germline CDR1 is LNHDA and CDR2 is SQIVND (reference sequence). Trimming cost V 5 bases and J 5 bases, with 15 bases left between them. The CDR3 has 14 residues. This CDR3 reads CASSLTSTGYGYTF. The CDR3 bases are TGTGCCAGTAGTCTCACCTCGACCGGATATGGCTACACCTTC.

This clonotype was counted at least ten times. The V gene is TRBV7-8, the J gene TRBJ2-7; TRBD1 might be the D (5 bases). The CDR3 is 14 residues long. Germline CDR1 and CDR2: SGHVS and FQNEAQ. The germline V and J ends were trimmed by 0 bases and 3 bases, with 9 bases remaining between them. The CDR3 sequence: CASSLAQVNYEQYF. CDR3 nucleotide sequence: TGTGCCAGCAGCTTAGCACAGGTGAACTACGAGCAGTACTTC. The full variable domain, with the rest looked up from reference TRBV7-8 and TRBJ2-7, is GAGVSQSPRYKVAKRGQDVALRCDPISGHVSLFWYQQALGQGPEFLTYFQNEAQLDKSGLPSDRFFAERPEGSVSTLKIQRTQQEDSAVYLCASSLAQVNYEQYFGPGTRLTVT.

This clonotype was observed a handful of times. The chain combines TRBV12-3 or TRBV12-4 with TRBJ1-1; D remains ambiguous. The CDR3 length is 10 residues. V was cut by 4 bases and J by 10 bases, with 7 bases left in between. CDR3 nucleotide sequence: TGTGCCAGCAGTTCTATACGAGCTTTCTTT. Its translation is CASSSIRAFF.

This clonotype was observed at least ten times. The gene calls are TRBV6-1 and TRBJ1-3, with 7 bases lining up with TRBD1. V lost 5 bases and J lost 0; bases outside the gene matches: 7. CDR3 length: 16 amino acids. The germline gives CDR1 MNHNS, CDR2 SASEGT. The CDR3 is CASSKRQGRSGNTIYF. CDR3 in DNA: TGTGCCAGCAGTAAAAGACAGGGCCGCTCTGGAAACACCATATATTTT.

The chain combines TRBV11-2 with TRBJ2-7; 10 nucleotides agree with TRBD2. The CDR3 runs to 18 residues. Germline V gene lookup returns CDR1 SGHAT and CDR2 FQNNGV. J was trimmed by 3 bases and V by 4 bases; bases with no gene match: 15. CDR3 in DNA: TGTGCCAGCAGCTCCAGGACTAGCGGTCGGACGTTTCTCTACGAGCAGTACTTC. Translated: CASSSRTSGRTFLYEQYF.

V is TRBV20-1 and J is TRBJ1-2; D not resolved. Trimming cost V 3 bases and J 2 bases, with 10 bases left between them. Germline V gene lookup returns CDR1 DFQATT and CDR2 SNEGSKA (reference sequence). The length of the CDR3 is 13 residues. CDR3 coding DNA: TGCAGTGCTAGTTGGGCAGAGAACTATGGCTACACCTTC. Its protein product is CSASWAENYGYTF.

This chain connects TRBV12-5 to TRBJ2-7; D is possibly TRBD1 (6 bases). The length of the CDR3 is 14 residues. V lost 6 bases, J lost 6 bases, and 18 bases lay in between. Germline V gives CDR1 LGHNT, CDR2 FRNRAP. The CDR3 DNA reads TGTGCTAGTGGCCCGACACAGGGTTCTGGCGAGCAGTACTTC. It specifies CASGPTQGSGEQYF.